This TCR beta chain emerged from a study of shared clonotypes between healthy human individuals. The naive CD8 subset, CD45RO-negative cells positively selected for CCR7, excluded terminally differentiated effector memory CD45RA+ cells. Generated by immunoSEQ multiplex PCR, the TCRdb table keeps only in-frame clones and is missing some. The table shows about 590,000 clones, with roughly 95% occurring only once. The CDR3 contains 16 residues. The ends lost 7 bases at V and 2 bases at J; junction bases unmatched: 10. Looked up from germline, CDR1 is SGHAT and CDR2 is FQDESV (reference sequence). The sequence derives from a woman between 25 and 40 years old in good health. The genes are TRBV11-1 and TRBJ1-3, with TRBD1 matching 8 bases. Sequenced input: naive CD8+ T cells sorted from blood. The CDR3 loop is CASKSGQGQPGNTIYF. As DNA, the CDR3 is TGTGCCAGCAAATCCGGACAGGGACAGCCTGGAAACACCATATATTTT. Full variable domain (rest looked up from reference TRBV11-1 and TRBJ1-3): EAEVAQSPRYKITEKSQAVAFWCDPISGHATLYWYRQILGQGPELLVQFQDESVVDDSQLPKDRFSAERLKGVDSTLKIQPAELGDSAMYLCASKSGQGQPGNTIYFGEGSWLTVV.